The T cell receptor beta chain under discussion was sequenced for a study of cytomegalovirus exposure and HLA in healthy donors. Researchers ran the PCR with 60 Vbeta and 13 Jbeta primers. Data came from immunoSEQ multiplex PCR; TCRdb stores just in-frame clones and leaves some out. The data show under 200,000 clones, 60% to 80% seen once. The receptor was derived from a female donor in good health and CMV-seronegative. The sample consisted of PBMCs.

This CDR3 reads CASSQGRVNTEAFF. CDR3 bases: TGTGCCAGCAGCCAGGGGCGTGTGAACACTGAAGCTTTCTTT. The rearrangement links TRBV5-4 to TRBJ1-1, with a tentative D call TRBD1 (6 bases). From germline, CDR1 is SGHNT and CDR2 YYREEE (reference sequence). This CDR3 comprises 14 residues. Trimming took 4 bases from V and 0 from J, leaving 10 bases between them. Full variable domain (rest looked up from reference TRBV5-4 and TRBJ1-1): ETGVTQSPTHLIKTRGQQVTLRCSSQSGHNTVSWYQQALGQGPQFIFQYYREEENGRGNFPPRFSGLQFPNYSSELNVNALELDDSALYLCASSQGRVNTEAFFGQGTRLTVV.